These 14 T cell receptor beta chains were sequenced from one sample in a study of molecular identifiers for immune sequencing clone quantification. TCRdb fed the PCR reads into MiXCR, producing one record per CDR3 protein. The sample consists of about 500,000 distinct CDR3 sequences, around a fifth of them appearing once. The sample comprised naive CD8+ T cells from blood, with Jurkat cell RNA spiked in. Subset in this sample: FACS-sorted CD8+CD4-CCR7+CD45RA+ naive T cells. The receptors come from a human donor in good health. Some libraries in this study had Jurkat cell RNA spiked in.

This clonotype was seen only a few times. The CDR3 sequence is CSARDGLAGLLTDTQYF. Here the CDR3 DNA reads TGCAGTGCTAGAGATGGGCTAGCGGGACTATTGACAGATACGCAGTATTTT. The chain carries TRBV20-1 and TRBJ2-3, with 9 positions matching TRBD2. The V gene's germline CDR1 is DFQATT and CDR2 SNEGSKA (reference sequence). V lost 0 bases, J lost 3 bases, and 10 bases stayed unmatched. This CDR3 spans 17 amino acids.

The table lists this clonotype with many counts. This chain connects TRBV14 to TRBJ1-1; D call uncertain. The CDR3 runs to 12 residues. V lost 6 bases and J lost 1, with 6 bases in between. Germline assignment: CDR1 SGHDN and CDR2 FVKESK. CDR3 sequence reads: CASSVANTEAFF. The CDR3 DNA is TGTGCCAGCAGTGTCGCGAACACTGAAGCTTTCTTT.

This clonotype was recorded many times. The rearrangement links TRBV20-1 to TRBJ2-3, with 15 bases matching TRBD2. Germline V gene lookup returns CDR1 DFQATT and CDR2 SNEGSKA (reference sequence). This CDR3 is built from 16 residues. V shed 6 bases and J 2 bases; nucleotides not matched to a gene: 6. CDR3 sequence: CSARGLAGGPTDTQYF. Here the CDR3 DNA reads TGCAGTGCCCGCGGACTAGCGGGGGGGCCCACAGATACGCAGTATTTT.

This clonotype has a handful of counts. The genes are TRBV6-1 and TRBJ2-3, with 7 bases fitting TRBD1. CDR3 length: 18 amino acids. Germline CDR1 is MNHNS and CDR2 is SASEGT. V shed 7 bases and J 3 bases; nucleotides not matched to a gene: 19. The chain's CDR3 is CASTLSRTGSLGTDTQYF. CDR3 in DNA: TGTGCCAGCACCCTCTCCCGGACAGGATCCTTAGGGACAGATACGCAGTATTTT.

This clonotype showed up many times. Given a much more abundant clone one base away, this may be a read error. The CDR3 nucleotides read TGTGCCAGCAGTTTAACGGCAGCCACAGATACGCAGTATTTT. Protein product: CASSLTAATDTQYF. J is TRBJ2-3 and V is TRBV12-3 or TRBV12-4; the D is unclear. CDR3 length: 14 amino acids. Trimming stripped 2 bases from V and 2 bases from J, with 8 bases between.

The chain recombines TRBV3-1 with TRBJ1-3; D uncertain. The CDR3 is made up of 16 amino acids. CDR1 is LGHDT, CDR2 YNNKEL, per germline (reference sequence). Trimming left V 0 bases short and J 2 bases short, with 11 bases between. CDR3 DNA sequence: TGTGCCAGCAGCCAAGACGGAGAGATTGCTGGAAACACCATATATTTT. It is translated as CASSQDGEIAGNTIYF.

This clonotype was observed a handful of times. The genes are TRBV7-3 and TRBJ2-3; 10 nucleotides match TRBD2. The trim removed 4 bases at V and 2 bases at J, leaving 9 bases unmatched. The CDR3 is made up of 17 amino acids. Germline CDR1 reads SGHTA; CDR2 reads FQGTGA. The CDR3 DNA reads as TGTGCCAGCAGCTCGGGACTAGCGAATATGGCCACAGATACGCAGTATTTT. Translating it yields CASSSGLANMATDTQYF.

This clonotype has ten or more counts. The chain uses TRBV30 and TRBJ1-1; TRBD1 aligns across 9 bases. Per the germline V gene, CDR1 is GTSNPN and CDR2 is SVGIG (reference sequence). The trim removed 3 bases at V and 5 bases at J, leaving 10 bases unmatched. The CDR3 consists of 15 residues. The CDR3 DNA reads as TGTGCCTGGAGGGGAACCCGGGACAGGGTAACTGAAGCTTTCTTT. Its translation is CAWRGTRDRVTEAFF.

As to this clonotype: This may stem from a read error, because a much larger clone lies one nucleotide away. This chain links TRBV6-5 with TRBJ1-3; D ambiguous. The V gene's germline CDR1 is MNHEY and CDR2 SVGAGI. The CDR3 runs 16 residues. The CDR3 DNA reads TGTGCCAGCGGTTACTCTAGGACGGACTCTGGAAACACCATATATTTT. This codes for CASGYSRTDSGNTIYF.

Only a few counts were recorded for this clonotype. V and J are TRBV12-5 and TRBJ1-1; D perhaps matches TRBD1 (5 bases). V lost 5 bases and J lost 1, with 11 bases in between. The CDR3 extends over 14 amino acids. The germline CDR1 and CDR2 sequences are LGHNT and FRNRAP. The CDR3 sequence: CASGPGGGNTEAFF. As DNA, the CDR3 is TGTGCTAGTGGTCCTGGGGGGGGGAACACTGAAGCTTTCTTT. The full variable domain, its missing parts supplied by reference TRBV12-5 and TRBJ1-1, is DARVTQTPRHKVTEMGQEVTMRCQPILGHNTVFWYRQTMMQGLELLAYFRNRAPLDDSGMPKDRFSAEMPDATLATLKIQPSEPRDSAVYFCASGPGGGNTEAFFGQGTRLTVV.

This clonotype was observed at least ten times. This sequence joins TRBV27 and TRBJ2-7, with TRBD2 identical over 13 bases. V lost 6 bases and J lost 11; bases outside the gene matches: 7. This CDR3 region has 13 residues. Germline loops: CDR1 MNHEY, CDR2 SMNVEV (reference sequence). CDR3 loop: CASSWTSGSTEYF. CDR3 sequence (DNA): TGTGCCAGCAGCTGGACTAGCGGGAGTACAGAGTACTTC.

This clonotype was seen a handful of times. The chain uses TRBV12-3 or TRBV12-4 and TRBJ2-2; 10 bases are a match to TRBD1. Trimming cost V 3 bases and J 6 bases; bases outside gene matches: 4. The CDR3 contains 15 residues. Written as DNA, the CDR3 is TGTGCCAGCAGTTTTATAGACAGGGGGCCCGGGGAGCTGTTTTTT. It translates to CASSFIDRGPGELFF.

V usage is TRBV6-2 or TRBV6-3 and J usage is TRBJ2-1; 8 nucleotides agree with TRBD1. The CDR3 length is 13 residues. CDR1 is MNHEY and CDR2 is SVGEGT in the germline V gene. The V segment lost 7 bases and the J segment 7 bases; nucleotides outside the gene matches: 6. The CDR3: CASNSRGRNEQFF. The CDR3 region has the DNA TGTGCCAGCAATTCCAGGGGGCGGAATGAGCAGTTCTTC.

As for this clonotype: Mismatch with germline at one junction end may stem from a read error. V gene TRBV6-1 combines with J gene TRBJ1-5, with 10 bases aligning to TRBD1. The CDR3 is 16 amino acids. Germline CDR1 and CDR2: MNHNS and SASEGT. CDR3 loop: CASTPRMTGGKQPQHF. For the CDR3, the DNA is TGTGCCAGCACCCCCAGAATGACAGGGGGCAAACAGCCCCAGCATTTT.